Below, 7 T cell receptor beta chains from the same sample are listed, as sequenced in a study of TIL therapy for anti-PD-1-resistant metastatic lung cancer. Time point indicated: pre-treatment sample, taken before nivolumab and TIL therapy. The libraries were made with immunoSEQ v3. Libraries were prepared by immunoSEQ multiplex PCR; TCRdb keeps only in-frame clonotypes and omits some of them. The table has about 52,000 clones, around 80% seen once. The sequenced sample was blood, obtained at baseline. These receptors were collected from a woman between 30 and 85 years old with non-small cell lung cancer.

This sequence joins TRBV28 and TRBJ2-2; the D is unclear. This CDR3 is built from 16 residues. Trimming cost V 2 bases and J 4 bases, with 14 bases left between them. Germline values: CDR1 MDHEN, CDR2 SYDVKM. CDR3 nucleotide sequence: TGTGCCAGCAGTTTAAGTCGAGGCCGGGCCACCGGGGAGCTGTTTTTT. Translation: CASSLSRGRATGELFF.

The chain carries TRBV4-2 and TRBJ2-7; 12 nucleotides match TRBD2. Germline V lookup: CDR1 LGHNA, CDR2 YNFKEQ. The ends lost 2 bases at V and 4 bases at J; junction bases unmatched: 6. There are 16 residues in the CDR3. CDR3 nucleotide sequence: TGTGCCAGCAGCCAATCCCGGACTAGCGGGGCATACGAGCAGTACTTC. Protein: CASSQSRTSGAYEQYF.

The chain links TRBV2 to TRBJ2-2; possible D gene TRBD1, 5 bases. Trimming removed 1 base from V and 5 bases from J, with 11 bases in between. The CDR3 runs 15 residues. Germline V gene data show CDR1 as SNHLY and CDR2 as FYNNEI. CDR3 loop: CASSEDIRGTGELFF. In nucleotides, the CDR3 is TGTGCCAGCAGTGAAGATATTAGGGGAACCGGGGAGCTGTTTTTT.

The chain joins TRBV7-9 to TRBJ1-5; weak D call: TRBD1 (5 bases). The V gene lost 4 bases and the J gene lost 7 bases, with 11 bases spanning the gap. The CDR3 has 13 amino acids. Germline-derived CDR1 and CDR2 are SEHNR and FQNEAQ (reference sequence). This CDR3 is CASSSRGGQPQHF. The CDR3 DNA follows: TGTGCCAGCAGCTCCCGTGGGGGGCAGCCCCAGCATTTT.

V gene TRBV29-1 combines with J gene TRBJ1-2; 9 positions match TRBD1. Germline CDR1 and CDR2: SQVTM and ANQGSEA. This CDR3 region has 13 residues. V shed 6 bases and J 8 bases; nucleotides not matched to a gene: 10. Here the CDR3 DNA reads TGCAGCGTCGCTACAGGGGGCGCACAAGGCTACACCTTC. It is translated as CSVATGGAQGYTF.

This clone has only a few counts. The chain has TRBV5-4 and TRBJ1-2; D is uncertain. Between the trimmed V and J ends, which lost 3 bases and 10 bases, there was a span of 13 bases. The length of the CDR3 is 12 residues. Per the germline V gene, CDR1 is SGHNT and CDR2 is YYREEE (reference sequence). CDR3: CASSWDGYPYTF. As DNA, the CDR3 is TGTGCCAGCAGCTGGGATGGGTACCCCTACACCTTC.

The chain is built from TRBV11-2 and TRBJ2-3, with D possibly matching TRBD1 (6 bases). The CDR3 has 15 residues. Germline CDR1 and CDR2: SGHAT and FQNNGV. V dropped 1 base and J dropped 2 bases, with 10 bases sitting between them. The CDR3 loop reads CASSLVGGVTDTQYF. CDR3 sequence (DNA): TGTGCCAGCAGCTTAGTAGGGGGAGTCACAGATACGCAGTATTTT.